Sequencing of this T cell receptor (beta chain) was carried out in a study of T cells in Graves' hyperthyroidism and ophthalmopathy. Study outcomes and limitations: Most thyroid clonotypes expanded above 0.001 appeared in blood too.

The CDR3 length is 16 residues. Germline V lookup: CDR1 GTSNPN, CDR2 SVGIG (reference sequence). V was clipped by 1 base and J by 3 bases; unmatched bases: 9. The source of the PBMCs was around 10 ml of fresh peripheral blood. There were TCR beta CDR3 regions amplified from RNA transcripts. The HTBI set primed first-round TCR CDR3 RT-PCR. Each CDR3 protein gets one entry after TCRdb re-called the multiplex PCR reads with MiXCR. The table has roughly 750,000 distinct CDR3 sequences, roughly 17% seen once. As for this clonotype: Its antigen is as yet unknown.

V is TRBV30 and J is TRBJ1-1, with 9 positions matching TRBD1. The TCR originated in a man aged 18 to 29 with Graves' hyperthyroidism. Sequencing was performed on blood. Written as DNA, the CDR3 is TGTGCCTGGAGTGACCTAGGACAGGGGCGGGACACTGAAGCTTTCTTT. Translated: CAWSDLGQGRDTEAFF.